This section outlines one T cell receptor (beta chain) sequence together with its context. Trimming removed 5 bases at V and 2 bases at J, with 20 bases between. The CDR3 spans 17 residues. Per germline, CDR1 SGHNT and CDR2 YYREEE (reference sequence). This specimen belongs to a study of control samples from healthy donors and cancer patients. Here immunoSEQ multiplex PCR was the method, and the copy in TCRdb shows in-frame clones only, minus some. The table lists 350,000 to 450,000 clones, roughly 90% of them singletons. This sequence was found in a middle-aged man with head and neck cancer. The sample taken for sequencing was PBMCs. The chain uses TRBV5-4 and TRBJ1-3; D gene unclear. The CDR3 coding sequence is TGTGCCAGCAGTCTCCAGCGGGCAGGAAAAACTGGAAACACCATATATTTT. Protein: CASSLQRAGKTGNTIYF.